This T cell receptor (beta chain) was captured by sequencing in a study of somatic mutations in cytotoxic T cells in rheumatoid arthritis. At the level of the study: Certain T-cell populations stained with V beta antibodies were FACS-sorted to nearly 100% purity, and V beta1+ cells were TCRB-sequenced.

This clone was seen more than once but under ten times. CDR3 length: 13 amino acids. The germline V gene has CDR1 PRHDT and CDR2 FYEKMQ (reference sequence). V was shortened by 0 bases and J by 6 bases, with 6 bases between the two germline ends. Produced via immunoSEQ multiplex PCR; TCRdb's table is partial and in-frame only. This sample has fewer than 20,000 clones, with 80% found just once. Specimen: CD8+ T cells sorted from blood. The origin of this receptor is an adult with rheumatoid arthritis. The chain combines TRBV13 with TRBJ2-1, with a possible D match to TRBD1 (5 bases). The CDR3 sequence: CASSLGTANEQFF. Written as DNA, the CDR3 is TGTGCCAGCAGCTTAGGGACAGCCAATGAGCAGTTCTTC.